Each of the 27 T cell receptor beta chains below was sequenced from the same sample in a study of blood T cell repertoires in COVID-19. Repertoires were generated with immunoSEQ multiplex PCR, while TCRdb's copy carries only in-frame clones and drops some. The repertoire holds approximately 250,000 clones, with about 87% as singletons. The sample comprised peripheral blood. These receptors were obtained from a woman aged 60 to 75 with COVID-19, enrolled during active disease.

This clone was seen once. CDR3 sequence reads: CASSLNGRSTGELFF. The CDR3 nucleotides read TGTGCCAGCAGCTTAAACGGGAGAAGCACCGGGGAGCTGTTTTTT. V usage is TRBV7-2 and J usage is TRBJ2-2, with D possibly being TRBD2 (6 bases). The length of the CDR3 is 15 residues. Between the trimmed V and J ends, which lost 2 bases and 4 bases, there was a span of 11 bases. Per germline, CDR1 SGHTA and CDR2 FQGNSA.

The rearrangement joins TRBV28 to TRBJ2-5; 7 nucleotides match TRBD2. CDR3 size: 17 residues. Trimming took 5 bases from V and 3 from J; bases not matched to a gene: 15. Germline lookup yields CDR1 MDHEN and CDR2 SYDVKM. CDR3 loop: CASSRTLVVGGEETQYF. The CDR3 nucleotides are TGTGCCAGCAGTCGTACCCTTGTAGTGGGAGGGGAAGAGACCCAGTACTTC.

The J gene is TRBJ1-1, the V gene TRBV3-1 (or the pseudogene TRBV3-2), with 10 bases that match TRBD1. This CDR3 region has 15 residues. V was pared by 3 bases and J by 5 bases, with 6 bases of the junction left unmatched. Germline values: CDR1 LGHDT, CDR2 YNNKEL (reference sequence). As DNA, the CDR3 is TGTGCCAGCAGCCAGACAGGGGGCCTAAGGACTGAAGCTTTCTTT. This translates into CASSQTGGLRTEAFF.

The chain employs TRBV6-5 and TRBJ2-1, with D maybe TRBD1 (6 bases). This CDR3 has 15 residues. The germline CDR1 and CDR2 sequences are MNHEY and SVGAGI. Trimming removed 0 bases at V and 7 bases at J, with 13 bases between. The CDR3: CASSYSSQGRNEQFF. CDR3 nucleotide sequence: TGTGCCAGCAGTTACTCATCCCAGGGGAGAAATGAGCAGTTCTTC.

This clone was seen only once. Other DNA sequences from this sample encode an identical CDR3 as well. This chain uses TRBV28 with TRBJ2-5, with TRBD2 matching 10 bases. This CDR3 contains 13 residues. J was trimmed by 4 bases and V by 7 bases; bases with no gene match: 3. CDR1 MDHEN and CDR2 SYDVKM come from the germline V gene. CDR3 region: CASMASGRETQYF. The CDR3 region has the DNA TGTGCCAGCATGGCTAGCGGGAGAGAGACCCAGTACTTC.

V is TRBV6-1 and J is TRBJ2-7; 8 nucleotides match TRBD1. The CDR3 covers 12 residues. Per the germline V gene, CDR1 is MNHNS and CDR2 is SASEGT. V lost 3 bases to trimming and J lost 9 bases; unmatched junction nucleotides: 4. The CDR3 region has the DNA TGTGCCAGCAGTGACCCGGGACAGGTGCAGTACTTC. This encodes CASSDPGQVQYF.

The chain couples TRBV6-1 to TRBJ1-5, with D perhaps matching TRBD1 (5 bases). Trimming shortened V by 2 bases and J by 7 bases, and 12 bases separated the two germline ends. The germline V gene encodes CDR1 MNHNS and CDR2 SASEGT. The CDR3 totals 14 residues. The CDR3 DNA follows: TGTGCCAGCAGTGAACAGGGTAATCGGCAGCCCCAGCATTTT. Protein sequence: CASSEQGNRQPQHF.

The CDR3 here is CASSFLAGEQFF. The CDR3 DNA reads TGTGCCAGCAGTTTTTTAGCCGGGGAGCAGTTCTTC. J is TRBJ2-1 and V is TRBV27; unclear D gene. The length of the CDR3 is 12 residues. Germline values: CDR1 MNHEY, CDR2 SMNVEV (reference sequence). Between the trimmed V and J ends, which lost 3 bases and 10 bases, there was a span of 10 bases.

The chain is built from TRBV6-2 or TRBV6-3 and TRBJ2-3, with a possible D match to TRBD1 (5 bases). The ends were cut back, 3 bases at V and 5 bases at J, with 12 bases in the middle. Germline V gives CDR1 MNHEY, CDR2 SVGEGT. The CDR3 totals 14 residues. CDR3 in amino acids: CASSYTGQGDTQYF. The CDR3, as DNA: TGTGCCAGCAGTTATACGGGTCAGGGAGATACGCAGTATTTT.

The gene calls are TRBV11-1 and TRBJ1-1; 7 bases fit TRBD1. The V gene end was trimmed by 1 base and the J gene end by 5 bases; junction bases not matched to a gene: 10. This CDR3 has 16 residues. Germline V gene data show CDR1 as SGHAT and CDR2 as FQDESV (reference sequence). The CDR3 spells CASSLGTGAFVTEAFF. In DNA, the CDR3 is TGTGCCAGCAGCTTAGGAACAGGGGCCTTTGTGACTGAAGCTTTCTTT.

This chain links TRBV5-4 with TRBJ2-2; a weak D match, TRBD1 (5 bases). The ends were cut back, 4 bases at V and 6 bases at J, with 22 bases in the middle. There are 17 residues in the CDR3. The germline V gene has CDR1 SGHNT and CDR2 YYREEE (reference sequence). CDR3 sequence reads: CASSAGRVAPVSGELFF. The DNA of the CDR3 is TGTGCCAGCAGCGCCGGCAGGGTTGCCCCCGTTTCCGGGGAGCTGTTTTTT.

The chain employs TRBV19 and TRBJ2-7; D is undetermined. V was cut by 3 bases and J by 6 bases, with 15 bases left in between. The germline V gene encodes CDR1 LNHDA and CDR2 SQIVND (reference sequence). The length of the CDR3 is 14 residues. As DNA, the CDR3 is TGTGCCAGTAGTATTCGGCCCCTGAGAGGCGAGCAGTACTTC. Its translation is CASSIRPLRGEQYF.

CDR3 region: CAISESQGGRGTEAFF. CDR3 DNA: TGTGCCATCAGTGAGTCCCAGGGAGGTCGGGGCACTGAAGCTTTCTTT. The rearrangement joins TRBV10-3 to TRBJ1-1, with TRBD1 as a possible D gene (5 bases). Trimming removed 0 bases from V and 4 bases from J, with 15 bases in between. CDR3 size: 16 residues. CDR1 is ENHRY, CDR2 SYGVKD, per germline.

This clone was picked up one time. This chain links TRBV6-5 with TRBJ2-7; TRBD2 is a possible D gene (5 bases). V shed 8 bases and J shed 7 bases, with 21 bases lying between them. Per the germline V gene, CDR1 is MNHEY and CDR2 is SVGAGI. The CDR3 loop spans 14 amino acids. CDR3 in amino acids: CASSRVLQVGEQYF. The CDR3 DNA follows: TGTGCCAGCTCGCGGGTCTTGCAGGTCGGTGAGCAGTACTTC.

The rearrangement uses TRBV3-1 (or the pseudogene TRBV3-2) and TRBJ1-5; D not resolved. V shed 1 base and J shed 6 bases, with 13 bases lying between them. CDR1 and CDR2 (germline): LGHDT, YNNKEL (reference sequence). CDR3 size: 15 residues. The CDR3 DNA reads TGTGCCAGCAGCCAAGTTTTCTCCGGGGTTCAGCCCCAGCATTTT. It is translated as CASSQVFSGVQPQHF.

The V and J genes are TRBV30 and TRBJ1-2, with a weak D call TRBD1 (6 bases). The V end lost 1 base, the J end lost 4 bases, and 13 bases lay between the germline ends. Germline CDR1 GTSNPN, CDR2 SVGIG (reference sequence). This CDR3 has 14 residues. The CDR3 DNA follows: TGTGCCTGGAGTGCTCAGGACAGAAGCTATGGCTACACCTTC. This translates into CAWSAQDRSYGYTF.

This clone occurred once. This chain links TRBV9 with TRBJ1-2; a possible D gene is TRBD1 (5 bases). V was shortened by 4 bases and J by 6 bases, with 22 bases between the two germline ends. This CDR3 has 16 amino acids. CDR1 and CDR2 (germline): SGDLS, YYNGEE. CDR3 in DNA: TGTGCCAGCAGCACCCAGGGTATAGGAAGGTATAATGGCTACACCTTC. Translating it yields CASSTQGIGRYNGYTF.

This clone was recorded once. The chain is built from TRBV6-2 or TRBV6-3 and TRBJ2-2, with D tentatively TRBD2 (6 bases). V was pared by 4 bases and J by 4 bases, with 16 bases between. The germline CDR1 and CDR2 sequences are MNHEY and SVGEGT. The CDR3 contains 16 residues. CDR3 in amino acids: CASSLTSPRSTGELFF. The CDR3 DNA follows: TGTGCCAGCAGTTTAACTAGCCCAAGGAGCACCGGGGAGCTGTTTTTT.

The chain couples TRBV3-1 (or the pseudogene TRBV3-2) to TRBJ1-1; D is ambiguous. V was pared by 0 bases and J by 10 bases, with 15 bases between. The CDR3 loop spans 14 amino acids. Germline lookup yields CDR1 LGHDT and CDR2 YNNKEL (reference sequence). Written as DNA, the CDR3 is TGTGCCAGCAGCCAAGATACTCCCCGGCGGGCAGCTTTCTTT. Its translation: CASSQDTPRRAAFF.

The chain links TRBV9 to TRBJ1-6; no reliable D call. The CDR3 runs to 14 residues. Germline CDR1 and CDR2: SGDLS and YYNGEE. V was trimmed by 4 bases and J by 10 bases, leaving 15 bases between them. DNA of the CDR3: TGTGCCAGCAGCACGACCCGGGGTGAATCACCCCTCCACTTT. It is translated as CASSTTRGESPLHF.

The J gene is TRBJ1-3, the V gene TRBV19; D gene ambiguous. V lost 7 bases to trimming and J lost 0 bases, with 10 bases between them. The germline V gene encodes CDR1 LNHDA and CDR2 SQIVND (reference sequence). The CDR3 is 14 residues long. The CDR3 reads CASNGGNSGNTIYF. CDR3 DNA sequence: TGTGCCAGTAATGGCGGGAACTCTGGAAACACCATATATTTT.

The chain combines TRBV21-1 with TRBJ1-5; the listed D gene, TRBD1, was not tested against the DNA. TRBV21-1 is labeled a pseudogene. This CDR3 has 14 residues. This CDR3 is CASSKETGNQPQHF. CDR3 nucleotide sequence: TGTGCCAGCAGCAAAGAAACAGGGAATCAGCCCCAGCATTTT.

The gene calls are TRBV7-9 and TRBJ1-5; D is undetermined. Germline CDR1 reads SEHNR; CDR2 reads FQNEAQ (reference sequence). This CDR3 comprises 13 residues. The V and J ends lost 5 bases and 8 bases respectively, with 13 bases between them. The CDR3 region has the DNA TGTGCCAGCAGCCCGGGTGGATGGGAGCCCCAGCATTTT. Translating gives CASSPGGWEPQHF.

The chain has TRBV4-2 and TRBJ2-1; D not resolved. The CDR3 is 15 residues long. Germline values: CDR1 LGHNA, CDR2 YNFKEQ. V shed 1 base and J shed 2 bases, with 9 bases lying between them. This chain's CDR3 is CASSQGDSTYNEQFF. The DNA of the CDR3 is TGTGCCAGCAGCCAAGGAGACTCCACCTACAATGAGCAGTTCTTC.

V usage is TRBV5-5 and J usage is TRBJ2-1, with a weak D call TRBD1 (5 bases). This CDR3 is built from 14 residues. Trimming took off 3 bases at V and 4 bases at J, with 11 bases between the two ends. Looked up from germline, CDR1 is SGHKS and CDR2 is YYEKEE (reference sequence). For the CDR3, the DNA is TGTGCCAGCAGCTATACAGGCCAATACAATGAGCAGTTCTTC. As protein: CASSYTGQYNEQFF.

The chain recombines TRBV24-1 with TRBJ2-1; 9 positions agree with TRBD1. The CDR3 runs 18 residues. Germline CDR1 reads KGHDR; CDR2 reads SFDVKD. The ends lost 3 bases at V and 4 bases at J; junction bases unmatched: 12. CDR3 amino acids: CATSDGASGTGFYNEQFF. CDR3 nucleotides: TGTGCCACCAGTGATGGGGCCTCCGGGACAGGGTTTTACAATGAGCAGTTCTTC.

The gene calls are TRBV11-2 and TRBJ2-5; no firm D call. Trimming cost V 7 bases and J 3 bases, with 12 bases left between them. There are 13 residues in the CDR3. From germline, CDR1 is SGHAT and CDR2 FQNNGV. In nucleotides, the CDR3 is TGTGCCAGCACTCACCAGTACGAAGAGACCCAGTACTTC. This codes for CASTHQYEETQYF.